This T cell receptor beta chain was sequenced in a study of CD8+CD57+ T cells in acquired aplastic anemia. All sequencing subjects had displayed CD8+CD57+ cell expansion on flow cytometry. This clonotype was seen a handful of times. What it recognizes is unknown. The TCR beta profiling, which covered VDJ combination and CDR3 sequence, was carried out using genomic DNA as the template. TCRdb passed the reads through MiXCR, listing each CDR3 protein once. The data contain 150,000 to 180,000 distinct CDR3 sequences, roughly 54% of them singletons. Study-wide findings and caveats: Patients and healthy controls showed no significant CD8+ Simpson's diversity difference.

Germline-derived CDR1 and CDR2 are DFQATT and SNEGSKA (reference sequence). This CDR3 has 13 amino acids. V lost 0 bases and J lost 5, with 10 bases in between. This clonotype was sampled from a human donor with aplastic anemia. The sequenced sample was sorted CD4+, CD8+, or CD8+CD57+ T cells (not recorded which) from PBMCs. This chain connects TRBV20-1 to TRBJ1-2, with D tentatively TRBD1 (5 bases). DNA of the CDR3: TGCAGTGCTAGAGATATACAGGAATATGGCTACACCTTC. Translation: CSARDIQEYGYTF.